This T cell receptor (beta chain) was profiled in a study of blood T cell repertoires in COVID-19. V was clipped by 4 bases and J by 4 bases; unmatched bases: 5. Germline CDR1 MDHEN, CDR2 SYDVKM. The CDR3 spans 15 residues. Only in-frame clones appear in the TCRdb table, and some are missing; sequencing was by immunoSEQ multiplex PCR. This sample has roughly 150,000 clones, with roughly 84% found just once. The V and J genes are TRBV28 and TRBJ1-4, with 8 bases that match TRBD1. The receptor was isolated from a woman older than 75 with active or convalescent COVID-19. Sequencing used peripheral blood. The CDR3 nucleotides read TGTGCCAGCAGTTCGATAGGACAGGGTAATGAAAAACTGTTTTTT. Translating gives CASSSIGQGNEKLFF.